Shown below are 14 T cell receptor beta chains from a single sample sequenced in a study of Ad26.COV2.S vaccination and SARS-CoV-2 variants. Treatment: some 20 received Ad26.COV2.S at low or high dose, single or two shots; about 5 received placebo; per-sample allocation not given. The samples date from day 63 after the first vaccine or placebo injection. Clones were sequenced by immunoSEQ multiplex PCR, and TCRdb holds only the in-frame ones, with some missing. The sample lists 500,000 or so clones, roughly nine tenths occurring once. Sequenced here: peripheral blood, sampled in a trial of Ad26.COV2.S vaccine versus placebo. The receptors originated from a person aged 18-65 years who received the Ad26.COV2.S COVID-19 vaccine or a placebo.

The CDR3, as DNA: TGCAGCGTTGATTTGAGGGGTAGCTACGAGCAGTACTTC. Protein: CSVDLRGSYEQYF. The chain uses TRBV29-1 and TRBJ2-7, with D possibly called TRBD1 or TRBD2 (5 bases each). Germline V lookup: CDR1 SQVTM, CDR2 ANQGSEA. This CDR3 is 13 amino acids long. Trimming left V 3 bases short and J 3 bases short, with 12 bases between.

The chain couples TRBV5-5 to TRBJ2-2; a weak D match, TRBD1 (5 bases). There are 17 residues in the CDR3. V gave up 0 bases and J gave up 5 bases, with 17 bases separating them. Looked up from germline, CDR1 is SGHKS and CDR2 is YYEKEE (reference sequence). In DNA form, the CDR3 reads TGTGCCAGCAGCTTGGCTTGGTTAGGGGTTTTGACCGGGGAGCTGTTTTTT. Amino acid sequence: CASSLAWLGVLTGELFF.

The chain carries TRBV20-1 and TRBJ2-7; D not certain. Germline assignment: CDR1 DFQATT and CDR2 SNEGSKA (reference sequence). Trimming stripped 3 bases from V and 2 bases from J, with 5 bases between. This CDR3 is built from 11 residues. CDR3 nucleotides: TGCAGTGCTAGCTGCCCCTACGAGCAGTACGTC. Translating gives CSASCPYEQYV.

In its sample, this clone was seen once. The genes are TRBV20-1 and TRBJ1-5; D unresolved. CDR3 length: 13 residues. Germline V gene lookup returns CDR1 DFQATT and CDR2 SNEGSKA (reference sequence). The ends were cut back, 3 bases at V and 0 bases at J, with 6 bases in the middle. CDR3 bases: TGCAGTGCTAGTGCTTATAGCAATCAGCCCCAGCATTTT. Translating gives CSASAYSNQPQHF.

V and J are TRBV18 and TRBJ1-1; a weak D match, TRBD1 (6 bases). Germline V gives CDR1 KGHSH, CDR2 LQKENI. Trimming took off 2 bases at V and 0 bases at J, with 16 bases between the two ends. This CDR3 is 17 amino acids long. CDR3 region: CASSPGRDTVMNTEAFF. The CDR3, as DNA: TGTGCCAGCTCACCAGGTAGGGACACAGTCATGAACACTGAAGCTTTCTTT.

The CDR3 region is CASSTGGGTWPQHF. CDR3 coding DNA: TGCGCCAGCAGCACCGGGGGGGGGACTTGGCCCCAGCATTTT. The chain is built from TRBV5-1 and TRBJ1-5, with D tentatively TRBD1 (5 bases). Per germline, CDR1 SGHRS and CDR2 YFSETQ. The CDR3 loop spans 14 amino acids. The V end was cut by 4 bases, the J end by 9 bases, with 17 bases between.

V gene TRBV5-1 combines with J gene TRBJ2-7; no firm D call. Germline assignment: CDR1 SGHRS and CDR2 YFSETQ. The CDR3 totals 19 residues. With 4 bases removed from V and 3 bases from J, the gap between germline ends came to 29 bases. In nucleotides, the CDR3 is TGCGCCAGCAGCCCACCCCGGTGTAGGTGTCTTAAGAAGGACTACGAGCAGTACGTC. It translates to CASSPPRCRCLKKDYEQYV.

In DNA form, the CDR3 reads TGTGCCACCAGTGATTCCTCTGGACATTGGGACCCATACGAGCAGTACTTC. It encodes CATSDSSGHWDPYEQYF. The chain employs TRBV24-1 and TRBJ2-7; D may correspond to TRBD1 or TRBD2 (5 bases each). The V end lost 2 bases, the J end lost 4 bases, and 20 bases lay between the germline ends. The germline gives CDR1 KGHDR, CDR2 SFDVKD. CDR3 length: 17 residues.

This clone has just a few counts. The J gene is TRBJ2-7, the V gene TRBV7-6; 8 bases match TRBD1. Germline lookup yields CDR1 SGHVS and CDR2 FNYEAQ. CDR3 length equals 14 residues. V dropped 4 bases and J dropped 2; count of bases not matched to a gene: 4. In DNA form, the CDR3 reads TGTGCCAGCAGCTCACAGGGGGGAGCCTACGAGCAGTACTTC. This codes for CASSSQGGAYEQYF.

The chain is built from TRBV5-1 and TRBJ1-2; the D gene is possibly TRBD1 (6 bases). The germline V gene encodes CDR1 SGHRS and CDR2 YFSETQ. CDR3 length equals 14 residues. Trimming removed 4 bases from V and 7 bases from J, with 17 bases in between. The CDR3 DNA is TGCGCCAGCAGCCTTGAAGGGGGGTTATCTGGCTACACCTTC. This encodes CASSLEGGLSGYTF.

The chain links TRBV15 to TRBJ2-3; D gene unclear. The germline V gene encodes CDR1 LNHNV and CDR2 YYDKDF (reference sequence). This CDR3 comprises 11 residues. V lost 5 bases and J 3 bases, leaving 3 bases between the germline ends. DNA of the CDR3: TGTGCCACCAGCTCTACAGATACGCAGTATTTT. Residues: CATSSTDTQYF.

This CDR3 is CASSFVGTGHPEAFF. The CDR3 DNA reads as TGTGCCAGCAGTTTTGTGGGGACAGGGCATCCTGAAGCTTTCTTT. The chain recombines TRBV27 with TRBJ1-1; 9 nucleotides agree with TRBD1. Germline assignment: CDR1 MNHEY and CDR2 SMNVEV (reference sequence). This CDR3 spans 15 amino acids. Germline trimming cut 3 bases from V and 6 bases from J; bases unmatched to any gene: 8.

This clone turned up a few times. The chain joins TRBV18 to TRBJ2-3, with D unclear. Trimming took off 3 bases at V and 5 bases at J, with 6 bases between the two ends. This CDR3 is built from 12 residues. The germline V gene encodes CDR1 KGHSH and CDR2 LQKENI. This CDR3 reads CASSPSGDTQYF. The CDR3, as DNA: TGTGCCAGCTCACCGAGTGGAGATACGCAGTATTTT.

In this sample, this clone turned up once. The chain employs TRBV15 and TRBJ1-3; D is uncertain. CDR1 and CDR2 from the germline V gene are LNHNV and YYDKDF (reference sequence). V lost 3 bases and J 4 bases, leaving 7 bases between the germline ends. The CDR3 extends over 13 amino acids. CDR3 nucleotide sequence: TGTGCCACCAGCAGTGCCCAAGGAAACACCATATATTTT. Translating gives CATSSAQGNTIYF.